This T cell receptor (beta chain) comes out of a study of shared clonotypes between healthy human individuals (dated by TCRdb to 2018 to 2020). About the investigation overall: Three men and a couple of women, aged 18 to 49 years, made up the cohort. For each donor, CD4 naive and CD4 memory were each run on three plates, CD8 naive on two plates, and CD8 memory on one plate. The study deeply sequenced blood TCR repertoires of about 5 healthy adults to estimate repertoire size and the extent of clonotype sharing between individuals. Different laboratories and diverse techniques were used to prepare libraries and sequence TCR repertoires, to increase sequencing depth and limit assay-specific biases. Leukapheresis yielded between about 0.94 and 9.5 billion PBMCs per donor. Study-level results and caveats: Because the study included only a small number of donors, the genetic and exposure-history diversity represented was limited. Naive subsets generally had larger estimated clonotype richness than memory subsets did. Higher generation probabilities were observed for clonotypes shared by all four sorted-subset donors than for non-shared clonotypes. Even with the large sequencing depth, rarefaction of the sorted-subset datasets indicated that sequencing was incomplete. Sampling was restricted to blood, and TCR repertoires in tissue are likely to differ from TCR repertoires in blood. Approximately 5% of naive CD4, 3.5% of naive CD8, approximately 2% of memory CD4, and approximately 0.39% of memory CD8 clonotypes were shared across four donors. Based on pairwise subsampling, the degree of clonotype sharing among donors was expected to be affected by sequencing depth.

TCR CDR3 regions were amplified from genomic DNA by multiplex PCR using the deep immunoSEQ assay. Extracted genomic DNA from each cell subset was spread evenly across all wells of several immunoSEQ 96-well plates, with each plate serving as a replicate. For sorted subsets, around 0.2 ug genomic DNA, equal to about 30,000 T cell genomes, was loaded into each replicate PCR. The purified libraries were quantified using a Qubit 3.0 fluorometer, sized with a Bioanalyzer 2100, and then quantified again using the KAPA Library Quantification kit. Each immunoSEQ 96-well plate was sequenced on its own single-read 150-cycle Illumina NextSeq 550 flow cell. The authors' pipeline ran thus. The immunoSEQ output contained only junctional sequences without quality scores, so filtering could not match that applied to full-length reads. To assign V/J genes and CDR3, sequences were annotated using PyIR, a Python wrapper for IgBLAST v1.9, with IMGT germline references. Reads were filtered out if the reads had weak V/J assignments (E-value above 1e-6), no CDR3, stop codons, out-of-frame junctions, or ambiguous translated residues. A V3J clonotype was defined by an identical inferred V gene, J gene, and CDR3 amino acid sequence. The percentage overlap between two repertoires was calculated by dividing the number of shared unique clonotypes by the size of the smaller repertoire. Repertoire richness was assessed with RTK rarefaction, the Chao1 estimator, and Recon v2.1 estimates of unobserved clonotypes. Generation probabilities for all TCRbeta clonotypes obtained by the gDNA method from a handful of donors were computed using OLGA. Entries here come from immuneACCESS through TCRdb and include only in-frame sequences with V and J called. Some clones fail to appear in such tables; in the studies checked, an unresolved V gene covers under half of the shortfall, and the cause of the remainder is unknown. V and J calls and clone size are as listed in that table; D and trimming were resolved from the DNA. The sample table lists some 200,000 clones, roughly 93% of them with a count of one. 0.067% of the sample is in the top ten clones.

Counted from cysteine to phenylalanine, this CDR3 has 14 amino acids. Here the CDR3 DNA is all that survives: 42 bases in frame from base 1. The germline V gene (reference sequence) yields SGHNT for CDR1 and YYREEE for CDR2. Clipping removes 2 bases from V and 1 base from J, with 2 as the unmatched junction base count. Healthy HIV-negative adults with no recently reported acute infections or vaccinations were included as donors. Every donor was a Caucasian adult residing in Nashville, Tennessee, USA. CD4+ T cells were enriched by magnetic negative selection; naive cells were then positively selected on CD45RA, and the negative fraction formed the memory subset. Blood was collected by leukapheresis, and PBMCs were isolated by Ficoll-Histopaque density gradient centrifugation and then cryopreserved in liquid nitrogen vapor phase. Analytical flow cytometry was used to check the purity and quantity of every magnetically sorted T cell population. Genomic DNA was isolated from each sorted fraction and quantified by UV absorbance on a Nanodrop 2000c.

In this sample, this clone turned up once. Its antigen is currently not known. Base qualities are not provided; no much larger clone lies one nucleotide away. The sample was naive CD4+ T cells sorted from blood. In light of the paper, this sample's cell subset or site label describes: CD45RA+ positively selected. The sequence is built from TRBV5-4 and TRBJ1-1; the central 7 bases match TRBD1. This TCR derives from a woman aged 25-40 years in good health. The CDR3 protein is CASSFRGWNTEAFF. The sequenced DNA is TGTGCCAGCAGCTTCAGGGGGTGGAACACTGAAGCTTTCTTT.